Sequencing of this TCR beta chain was carried out in a study of T cell clones after liver transplantation (dated by TCRdb to 2018 to 2020). Looking at the study overall: ITN030ST, the source of the samples, was a randomized trial that attempted immunosuppression withdrawal within 2 years of liver transplantation. Donor-reactive T cell clones were identified using TCRbeta sequencing after a pre-transplant mixed lymphocyte reaction and were then followed in post-transplant blood. Third party-reactive TCRbeta sequences were also identified from pre-transplant MLRs to serve as an antigen-independent comparator for donor-reactive sequences. Of the eight recipients, three were HCV-positive, while the remaining recipients had been transplanted for non-autoimmune, non-viral indications. Subjects received no induction therapy and standard immunosuppression until randomization at 12-24 months post-transplant. To count as tolerant, a recipient had to stay completely off immunosuppression for at least one year without liver enzymes climbing beyond twice the upper limit of normal. Blood samples were collected pre-transplant, then pre-randomization ahead of withdrawal, and finally post-randomization once withdrawal had either been completed or failed. A cohort of 8 liver transplant recipients was studied, of whom 3 were classified as tolerant and 5 as non-tolerant. Paper-wide results and their limitations: When repertoire turnover was taken into account, detection of donor-reactive sequences was significantly reduced in 7 of 8 subjects for CD4 and in 8 of 8 subjects for CD8. A significant post-transplant decrease in circulating donor-reactive CD4 TCRbeta sequences was observed in 5 of 8 subjects, irrespective of tolerance or HCV status. Low numbers of available donor cells limited the measurable donor-reactive repertoire in two subjects. Since no allograft tissue specimens were available, donor-reactive T cells may have migrated into the graft instead of being deleted. A greater decline was seen for donor-reactive sequences than for third party-reactive sequences, suggesting partial antigen-specific deletion unrelated to withdrawal success. The conclusions were considered preliminary, being limited by small, heterogeneous patient numbers and non-standardized post-transplant time points.

Unstimulated PBMCs, after thawing, were stained for CD3, CD4 and CD8 and then FACS-sorted into CD3+CD4+ and CD3+CD8+ populations. All 8 studied subjects were randomized to immunosuppression withdrawal. The Qiagen DNeasy Blood and Tissue Kit was used for isolation of genomic DNA. Frozen genomic DNA underwent high-throughput TCRbeta CDR3 sequencing by immunoSEQ, including PCR amplification, mapping, bias correction and internal controls. Per the authors' processing: Only productive rearrangements were retained, and each unique TCRbeta sequence was defined by its CDR3 nucleotide sequence together with its V and J gene. For a sequence to be called donor-reactive, it needed a frequency of at least 0.01% and at least 5-fold expansion in CFSE-low cells compared with unstimulated pre-transplant cells. Per-subject minimum frequency thresholds, based on the lowest-template unstimulated sample, ensured at least 90% detection power. Jensen-Shannon divergence between the top 1000 TCRbeta sequences post- versus pre-transplant served as the measure of repertoire turnover. Two-sided Fisher's exact tests were used to test for changes in how often donor-reactive sequences were detected. TCRdb obtained this table from immuneACCESS and retained in-frame rearrangements with V and J assigned. These tables miss some clones; where compared with another copy, unresolved V genes account for less than half of the shortfall, and the remainder is unexplained. The V and J calls and clone size come from that table; D and trimming were worked out from the DNA. The sample profile shows around 110,000 clones; approximately 90% of them were found once. The ten largest clones represent 0.65% to 0.85% of the sample.

Spanning cysteine to phenylalanine, the CDR3 consists of 15 amino acids. Of the read, only the CDR3 DNA is kept; its 45 bases are in frame from base 1. V drops 6 bases and J drops 0 bases, leaving 12 bases in between. According to the germline V gene, CDR1 reads MNHEY and CDR2 reads SVGAGI. A word on this clone: Its antigen is currently not known. No per-base quality is available; no much larger clone lies one base away.

The sequence links TRBV6-5 to TRBJ2-1; a confident D gene designation cannot be given. This sequence was found in a human patient who received a liver transplant. Post transplant, some T cells may arise from the graft donor. Specimen: CD4+ T cells from blood, collected 12 months after liver transplant. CDR3 loop: CASRSERSSYNEQFF. The nucleotide sequence reads TGTGCCAGCAGATCCGAGAGGAGCTCCTACAATGAGCAGTTCTTC.